These 7 T cell receptor beta chains share one sample of origin, sequenced in a study of blood T cells in healthy people across ages. Next came a second PCR, run for about 7 to 12 cycles, which used a sample-barcoded 5' primer along with a J-beta primer mix. TCRdb called the 5' RACE reads again in MiXCR, with one record for every CDR3 protein. The sample carries 1.5 million or so distinct CDR3 sequences, 42% recorded once. The sample was blood. These receptors were collected from a woman between 18 and 29 years old in good health.

This clonotype was counted between two and nine times. The chain couples TRBV20-1 to TRBJ1-2; unclear D gene. The CDR3 length is 13 residues. Germline V gene sequence: CDR1 DFQATT, CDR2 SNEGSKA (reference sequence). V shed 2 bases and J shed 8 bases, with 15 bases lying between them. The CDR3 loop reads CSARPDGYGGYTF. In DNA form, the CDR3 reads TGCAGTGCTAGACCGGACGGCTATGGGGGCTACACCTTC.

On this clonotype: One end of the junction varies from germline; a read error may be responsible. The gene calls are TRBV7-7 and TRBJ2-1, with D unresolved. The CDR3 runs to 15 residues. Germline lookup yields CDR1 SSHAT and CDR2 FNYEAQ (reference sequence). The DNA of the CDR3 is TGTGCTAGCAGCCCGTCACCAGCGCCCTACAATGAGCAGTTCTTC. Protein sequence: CASSPSPAPYNEQFF. Complete variable domain (other parts from reference TRBV7-7 and TRBJ2-1): GAGVSQSPRYKVTKRGQDVTLRCDPISSHATLYWYQQALGQGPEFLTYFNYEAQPDKSGLPSDRFSAERPEGSISTLTIQRTEQRDSAMYRCASSPSPAPYNEQFFGPGTRLTVL.

The V call is TRBV27, the J call TRBJ2-1; TRBD1 is a possible D gene (6 bases). The CDR3 extends over 15 amino acids. Per the germline V gene, CDR1 is MNHEY and CDR2 is SMNVEV (reference sequence). V was pared by 3 bases and J by 5 bases, with 14 bases between. The CDR3, as DNA: TGTGCCAGCAGTTTCTCAGGGGCCCGTCACAATGAGCAGTTCTTC. It codes for CASSFSGARHNEQFF.

The chain couples TRBV4-1 to TRBJ2-1; no firm D call. Trimming removed 8 bases from V and 6 bases from J, with 8 bases in between. This CDR3 contains 11 residues. Germline values: CDR1 MGHRA, CDR2 YSYEKL. CDR3 sequence reads: CASQWGNEQFF. CDR3 DNA sequence: TGCGCCAGCCAATGGGGCAATGAGCAGTTCTTC.

This clonotype was counted between two and nine times. This chain uses TRBV4-3 with TRBJ2-2; D could derive from TRBD1 or TRBD2 (5 bases each). Trimming cost V 0 bases and J 8 bases, with 13 bases left between them. Germline assignment: CDR1 LGHNA and CDR2 YSLEER. CDR3 length equals 15 residues. In DNA form, the CDR3 reads TGCGCCAGCAGCCAAGATGGGGGTAGACATGGGGAGCTGTTTTTT. Translated: CASSQDGGRHGELFF.

The chain recombines TRBV6-1 with TRBJ1-2, with a tentative D call TRBD1 (5 bases). Germline lookup yields CDR1 MNHNS and CDR2 SASEGT. There are 11 residues in the CDR3. Trimming removed 7 bases from V and 5 bases from J, with 8 bases in between. The CDR3 DNA follows: TGTGCCAGCATGAGACAGTATGGCTACACCTTC. This sequence encodes CASMRQYGYTF.

The CDR3 sequence is CSVSNRGQYNEQYF. The CDR3 nucleotides are TGCAGCGTTTCTAACAGGGGGCAATACAATGAGCAGTACTTC. The chain carries TRBV29-1 and TRBJ2-5, with 9 nucleotides matching TRBD1. Germline values: CDR1 SQVTM, CDR2 ANQGSEA. Trimming took 5 bases from V and 11 from J; bases not matched to a gene: 15. CDR3 length: 14 amino acids. The full variable domain, completed using reference TRBV29-1 and TRBJ2-5, is SAVISQKPSRDICQRGTSLTIQCQVDSQVTMMFWYRQQPGQSLTLIATANQGSEATYESGFVIDKFPISRPNLTFSTLTVSNMSPEDSSIYLCSVSNRGQYNEQYFGPGTRLLVL.